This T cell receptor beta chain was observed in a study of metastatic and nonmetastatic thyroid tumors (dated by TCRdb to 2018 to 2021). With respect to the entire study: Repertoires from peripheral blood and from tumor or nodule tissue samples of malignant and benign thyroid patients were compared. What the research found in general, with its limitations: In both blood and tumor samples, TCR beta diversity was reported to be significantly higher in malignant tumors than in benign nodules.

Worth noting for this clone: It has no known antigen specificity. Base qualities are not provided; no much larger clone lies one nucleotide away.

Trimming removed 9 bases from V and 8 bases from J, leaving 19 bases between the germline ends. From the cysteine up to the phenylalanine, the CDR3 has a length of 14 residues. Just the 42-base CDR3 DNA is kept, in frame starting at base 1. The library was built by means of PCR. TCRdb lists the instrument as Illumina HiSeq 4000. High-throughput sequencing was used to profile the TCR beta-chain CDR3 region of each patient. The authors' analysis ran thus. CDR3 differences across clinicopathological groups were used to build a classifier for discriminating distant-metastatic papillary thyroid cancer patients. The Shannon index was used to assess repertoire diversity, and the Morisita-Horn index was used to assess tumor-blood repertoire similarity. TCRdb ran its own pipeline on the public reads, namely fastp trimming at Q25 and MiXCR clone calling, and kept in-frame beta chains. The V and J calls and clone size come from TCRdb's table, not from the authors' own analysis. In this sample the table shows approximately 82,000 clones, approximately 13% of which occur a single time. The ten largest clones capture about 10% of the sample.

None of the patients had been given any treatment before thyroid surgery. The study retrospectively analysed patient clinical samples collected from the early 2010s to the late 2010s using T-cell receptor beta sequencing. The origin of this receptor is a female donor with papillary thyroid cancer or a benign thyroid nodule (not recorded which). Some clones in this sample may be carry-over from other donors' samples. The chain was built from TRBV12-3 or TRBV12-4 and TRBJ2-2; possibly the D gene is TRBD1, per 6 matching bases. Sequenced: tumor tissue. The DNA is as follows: TGTGCCAGTGGAGACTGGGGGCAGAGGGGGGAGCTGTTTTTT. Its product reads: CASGDWGQRGELFF.